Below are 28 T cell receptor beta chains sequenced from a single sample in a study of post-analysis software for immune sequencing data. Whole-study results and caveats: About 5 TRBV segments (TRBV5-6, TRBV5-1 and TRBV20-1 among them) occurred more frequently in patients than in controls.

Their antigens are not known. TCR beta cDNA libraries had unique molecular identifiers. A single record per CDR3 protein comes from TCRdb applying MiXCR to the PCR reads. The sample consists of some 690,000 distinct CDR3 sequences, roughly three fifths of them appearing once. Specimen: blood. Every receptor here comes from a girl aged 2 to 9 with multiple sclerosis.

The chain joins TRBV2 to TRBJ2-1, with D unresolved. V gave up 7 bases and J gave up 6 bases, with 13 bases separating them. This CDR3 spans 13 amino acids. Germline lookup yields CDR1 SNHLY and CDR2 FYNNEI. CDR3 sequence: CASIVRPSNEQFF. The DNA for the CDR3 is TGTGCCAGCATCGTCAGGCCCAGCAATGAGCAGTTCTTC.

Written as DNA, the CDR3 is TGCGCCAGCAGCTTGGATTACCGACACCAACTCTACAATGAGCAGTTCTTC. Encoded protein: CASSLDYRHQLYNEQFF. This chain uses TRBV5-1 with TRBJ2-1, with unresolved D. CDR1 is SGHRS, CDR2 YFSETQ, per germline. The V end lost 0 bases, the J end lost 3 bases, and 16 bases lay between the germline ends. The CDR3 has 17 amino acids. The whole variable domain, filled in from reference TRBV5-1 and TRBJ2-1, reads KAGVTQTPRYLIKTRGQQVTLSCSPISGHRSVSWYQQTPGQGLQFLFEYFSETQRNKGNFPGRFSGRQFSNSRSEMNVSTLELGDSALYLCASSLDYRHQLYNEQFFGPGTRLTVL.

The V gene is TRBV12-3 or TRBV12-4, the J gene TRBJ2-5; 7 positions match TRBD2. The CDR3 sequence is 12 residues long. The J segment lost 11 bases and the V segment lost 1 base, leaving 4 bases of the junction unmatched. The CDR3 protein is CASSLVGLEQYF. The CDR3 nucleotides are TGTGCCAGCAGTTTAGTAGGACTAGAGCAGTACTTC.

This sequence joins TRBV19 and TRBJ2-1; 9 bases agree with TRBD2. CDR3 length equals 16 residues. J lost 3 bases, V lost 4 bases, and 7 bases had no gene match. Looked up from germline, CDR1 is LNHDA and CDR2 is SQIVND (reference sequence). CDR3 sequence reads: CASSRSLAGYYNEQFF. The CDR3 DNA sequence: TGTGCCAGTAGTAGATCACTAGCGGGCTACTACAATGAGCAGTTCTTC.

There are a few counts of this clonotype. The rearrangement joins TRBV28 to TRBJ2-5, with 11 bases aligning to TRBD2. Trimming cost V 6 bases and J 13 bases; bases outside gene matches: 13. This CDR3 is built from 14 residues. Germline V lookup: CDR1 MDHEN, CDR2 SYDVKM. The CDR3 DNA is TGTGCCAGCAGCAAAGGACTAGCGGGTCCTGTGCCGTACTTC. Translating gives CASSKGLAGPVPYF.

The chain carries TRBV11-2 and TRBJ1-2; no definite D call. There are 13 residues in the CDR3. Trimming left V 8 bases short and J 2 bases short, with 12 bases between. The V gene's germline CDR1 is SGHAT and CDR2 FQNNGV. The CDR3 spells CASGEDGNYGYTF. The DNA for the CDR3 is TGTGCCAGCGGAGAGGACGGGAACTATGGCTACACCTTC.

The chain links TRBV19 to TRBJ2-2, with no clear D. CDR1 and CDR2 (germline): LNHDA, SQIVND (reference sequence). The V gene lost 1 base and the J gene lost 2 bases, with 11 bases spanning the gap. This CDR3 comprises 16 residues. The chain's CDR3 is CASSIVGGGNTGELFF. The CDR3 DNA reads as TGTGCCAGTAGTATAGTGGGTGGTGGTAACACCGGGGAGCTGTTTTTT.

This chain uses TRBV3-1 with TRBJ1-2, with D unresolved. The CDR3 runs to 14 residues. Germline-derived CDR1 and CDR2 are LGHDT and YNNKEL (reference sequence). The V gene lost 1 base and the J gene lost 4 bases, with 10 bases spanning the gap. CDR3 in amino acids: CASSQGAGLYGYTF. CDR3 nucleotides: TGTGCCAGCAGCCAAGGGGCAGGCCTCTATGGCTACACCTTC.

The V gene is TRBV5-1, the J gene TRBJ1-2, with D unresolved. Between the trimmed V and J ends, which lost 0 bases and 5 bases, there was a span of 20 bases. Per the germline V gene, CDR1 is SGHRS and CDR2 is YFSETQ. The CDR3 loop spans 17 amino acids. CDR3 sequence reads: CASSLVGRQSGIYGYTF. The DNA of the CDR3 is TGCGCCAGCAGCTTGGTAGGTCGGCAGAGCGGGATATATGGCTACACCTTC.

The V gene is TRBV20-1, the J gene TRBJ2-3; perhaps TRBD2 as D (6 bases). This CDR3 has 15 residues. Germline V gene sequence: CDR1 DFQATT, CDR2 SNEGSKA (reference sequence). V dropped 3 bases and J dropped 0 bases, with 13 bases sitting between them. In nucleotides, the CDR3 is TGCAGTGCTAGTGTGTCTGCGGGGAGCACAGATACGCAGTATTTT. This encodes CSASVSAGSTDTQYF.

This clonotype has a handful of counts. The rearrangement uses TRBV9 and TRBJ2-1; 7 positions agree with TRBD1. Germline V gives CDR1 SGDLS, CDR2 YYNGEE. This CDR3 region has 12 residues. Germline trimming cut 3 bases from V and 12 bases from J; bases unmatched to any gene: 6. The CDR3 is CASSATGDLQFF. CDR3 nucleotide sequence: TGTGCCAGCAGCGCCACAGGGGATTTGCAGTTCTTC.

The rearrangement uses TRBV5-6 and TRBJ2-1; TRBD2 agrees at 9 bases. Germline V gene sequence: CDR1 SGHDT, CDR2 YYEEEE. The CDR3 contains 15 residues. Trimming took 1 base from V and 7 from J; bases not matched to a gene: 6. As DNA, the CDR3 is TGTGCCAGCAGCTTGCCTCGTAGCGGGAGAAATGAGCAGTTCTTC. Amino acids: CASSLPRSGRNEQFF.

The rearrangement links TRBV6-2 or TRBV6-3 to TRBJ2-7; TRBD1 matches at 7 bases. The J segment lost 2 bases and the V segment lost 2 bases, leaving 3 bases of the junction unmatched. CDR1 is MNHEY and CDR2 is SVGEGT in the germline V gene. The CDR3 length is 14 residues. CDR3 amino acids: CASSYPTGTYEQYF. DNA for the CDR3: TGTGCCAGCAGTTACCCGACAGGGACCTACGAGCAGTACTTC.

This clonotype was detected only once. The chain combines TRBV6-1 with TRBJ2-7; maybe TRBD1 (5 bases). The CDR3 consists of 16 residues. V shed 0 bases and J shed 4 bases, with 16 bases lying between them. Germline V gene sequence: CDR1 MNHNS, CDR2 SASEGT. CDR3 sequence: CASSEAPWSGPYEQYF. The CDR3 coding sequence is TGTGCCAGCAGTGAAGCGCCGTGGTCAGGGCCGTACGAGCAGTACTTC.

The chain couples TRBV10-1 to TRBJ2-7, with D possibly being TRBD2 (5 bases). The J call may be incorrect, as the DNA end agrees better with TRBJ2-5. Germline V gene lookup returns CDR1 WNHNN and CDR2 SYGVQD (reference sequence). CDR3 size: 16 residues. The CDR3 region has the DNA TGCGCCAGCAGTCCCGGACTGGAAGTCTCAATAGAGACCCAGTACTTC. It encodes CASSPGLEVSIETQYF.

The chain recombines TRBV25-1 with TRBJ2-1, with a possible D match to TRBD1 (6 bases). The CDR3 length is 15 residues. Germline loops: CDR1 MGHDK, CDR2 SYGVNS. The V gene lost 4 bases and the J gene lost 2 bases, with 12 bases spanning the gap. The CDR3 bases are TGTGCCAGCAGTGCAACAGGGAAAACCTACAATGAGCAGTTCTTC. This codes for CASSATGKTYNEQFF.

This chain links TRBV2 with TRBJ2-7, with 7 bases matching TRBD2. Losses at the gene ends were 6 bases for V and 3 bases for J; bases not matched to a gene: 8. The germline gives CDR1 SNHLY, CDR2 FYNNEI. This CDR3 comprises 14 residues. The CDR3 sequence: CASRTSSVIYEQYF. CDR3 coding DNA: TGTGCCAGCAGGACTAGCAGTGTAATCTACGAGCAGTACTTC. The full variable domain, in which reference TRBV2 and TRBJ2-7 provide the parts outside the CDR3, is EPEVTQTPSHQVTQMGQEVILRCVPISNHLYFYWYRQILGQKVEFLVSFYNNEISEKSEIFDDQFSVERPDGSNFTLKIRSTKLEDSAMYFCASRTSSVIYEQYFGPGTRLTVT.

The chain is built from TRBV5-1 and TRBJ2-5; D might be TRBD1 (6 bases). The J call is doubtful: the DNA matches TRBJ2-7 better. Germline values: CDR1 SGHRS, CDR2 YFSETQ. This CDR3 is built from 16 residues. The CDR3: CASSHEGQPPINEQYF. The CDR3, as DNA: TGCGCCAGCAGTCATGAAGGACAGCCTCCCATCAACGAGCAGTACTTC.

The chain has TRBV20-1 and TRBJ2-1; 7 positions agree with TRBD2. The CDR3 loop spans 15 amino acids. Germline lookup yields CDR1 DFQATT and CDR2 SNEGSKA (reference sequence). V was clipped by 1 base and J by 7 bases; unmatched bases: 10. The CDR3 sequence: CSARGLGRAQNEQFF. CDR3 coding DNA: TGCAGTGCTAGAGGGTTAGGGAGGGCACAGAATGAGCAGTTCTTC.

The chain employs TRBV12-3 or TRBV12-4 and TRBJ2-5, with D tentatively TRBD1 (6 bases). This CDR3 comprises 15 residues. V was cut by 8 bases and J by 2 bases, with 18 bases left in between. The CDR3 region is CASAPRGGPQETQYF. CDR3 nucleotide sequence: TGTGCCAGCGCTCCGAGAGGGGGTCCACAAGAGACCCAGTACTTC.

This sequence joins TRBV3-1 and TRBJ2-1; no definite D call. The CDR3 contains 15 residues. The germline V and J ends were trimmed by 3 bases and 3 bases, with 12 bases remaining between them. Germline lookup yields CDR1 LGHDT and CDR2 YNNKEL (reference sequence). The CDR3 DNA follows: TGTGCCAGCAGCCAGATTTCGGGCAGCTACAATGAGCAGTTCTTC. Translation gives CASSQISGSYNEQFF.

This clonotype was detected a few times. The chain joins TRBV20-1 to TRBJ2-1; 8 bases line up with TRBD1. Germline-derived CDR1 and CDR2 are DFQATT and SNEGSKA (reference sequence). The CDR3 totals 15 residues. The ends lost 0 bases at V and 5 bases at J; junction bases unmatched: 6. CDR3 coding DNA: TGCAGTGCTAGAGAGCAGGGGGCGCGAAACAATGAGCAGTTCTTC. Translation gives CSAREQGARNNEQFF.

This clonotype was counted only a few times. The CDR3 loop is CASRHSTAYNEQFF. The CDR3 DNA reads TGCGCCAGCAGACATTCGACAGCCTACAATGAGCAGTTCTTC. The V and J genes are TRBV5-1 and TRBJ2-1; tentative D call: TRBD1 (5 bases). V shed 5 bases and J shed 2 bases, with 11 bases lying between them. Looked up from germline, CDR1 is SGHRS and CDR2 is YFSETQ. The CDR3 spans 14 residues.

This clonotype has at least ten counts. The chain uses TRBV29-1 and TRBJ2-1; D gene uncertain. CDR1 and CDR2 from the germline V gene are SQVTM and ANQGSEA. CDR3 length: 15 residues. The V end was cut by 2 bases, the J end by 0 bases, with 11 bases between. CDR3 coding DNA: TGCAGCGTTGAAATTTGGGATAGCTCCTACAATGAGCAGTTCTTC. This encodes CSVEIWDSSYNEQFF.

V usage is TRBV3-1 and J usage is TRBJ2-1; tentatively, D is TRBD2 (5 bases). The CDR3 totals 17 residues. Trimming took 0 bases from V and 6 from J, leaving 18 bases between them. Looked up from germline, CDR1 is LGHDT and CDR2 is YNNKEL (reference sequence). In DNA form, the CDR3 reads TGTGCCAGCAGCCAAGATTCCGGACTCCGGGCGAGCAATGAGCAGTTCTTC. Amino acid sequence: CASSQDSGLRASNEQFF.

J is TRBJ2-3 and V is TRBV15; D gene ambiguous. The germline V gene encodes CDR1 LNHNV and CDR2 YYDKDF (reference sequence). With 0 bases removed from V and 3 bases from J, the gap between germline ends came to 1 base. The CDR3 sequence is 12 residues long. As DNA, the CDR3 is TGTGCCACCAGCAGAGAGACAGATACGCAGTATTTT. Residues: CATSRETDTQYF.

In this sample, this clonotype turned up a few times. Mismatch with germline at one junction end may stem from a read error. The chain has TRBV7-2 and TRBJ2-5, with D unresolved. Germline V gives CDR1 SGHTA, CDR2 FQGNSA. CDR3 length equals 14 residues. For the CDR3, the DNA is TGTGCCAGCAGTTTAGGTCGTGAGCAGGAGACCCAGTACTTC. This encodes CASSLGREQETQYF.

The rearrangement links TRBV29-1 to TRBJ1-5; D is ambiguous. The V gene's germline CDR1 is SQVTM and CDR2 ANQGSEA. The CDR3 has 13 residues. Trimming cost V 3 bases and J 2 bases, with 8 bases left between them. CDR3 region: CSVDGGRNQPQHF. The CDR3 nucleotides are TGCAGCGTTGATGGTGGTCGCAATCAGCCCCAGCATTTT.